Listed here are 14 T cell receptor beta chains from one sample, sequenced in a study of CXCR3-negative and CXCR3-positive naive CD8 T cells. Study-wide results and limits: Comparison of naive cells showed more hydrophobic TRB CDR3s in CXCR3-positive than in CXCR3-negative naive cells.

These receptors' targets are unknown. Via 5' RACE with UMI labels, TRB cDNA libraries were prepared. One entry per CDR3 protein, without DNA, is what TCRdb gives after re-calling the 5' RACE reads. This table lists roughly 65,000 distinct CDR3 sequences. Sequences were obtained from naive CXCR3+ CD8+ T cells from blood. Documented subset: CD45RO-CCR7+CD27+CD95- naive CD8+ T cells expressing CXCR3 (TNR3+). The source of these receptors is a human donor in good health. Some clones in this sample may be carry-over from other donors' samples.

V usage is TRBV4-3 and J usage is TRBJ2-7; no DNA is available, so the TRBD1 call from TCRdb remains unchecked. Germline values: CDR1 LGHNA, CDR2 YSLEER. The CDR3 covers 15 residues. CDR3 amino acids: CASSQGRTGTYEQYF.

The chain links TRBV7-9 to TRBJ2-2. The CDR3 covers 17 residues. CDR1 is SEHNR, CDR2 FQNEAQ, per germline (reference sequence). The CDR3 region is CASSLNSRVTNTGELFF.

J is TRBJ1-5 and V is TRBV14; TCRdb proposes TRBD1, but this gene call is untestable without DNA. The CDR3 has 20 amino acids. Germline V gene sequence: CDR1 SGHDN, CDR2 FVKESK. The CDR3 spells CASSLRDAGTGAPVRQPQHF.

This rearrangement joins TRBV5-1 to TRBJ2-7. This CDR3 has 11 residues. The germline CDR1 and CDR2 sequences are SGHRS and YFSETQ. The CDR3 reads CASRLSYEQYF.

The V and J genes are TRBV9 and TRBJ2-1; there is no DNA to check the TCRdb D call of TRBD2. The CDR3 runs 16 residues. Per the germline V gene, CDR1 is SGDLS and CDR2 is YYNGEE. The CDR3 is CASSGGTSGVYNEQFF.

The chain uses TRBV7-8 and TRBJ2-2; the TCRdb D gene call, TRBD1, has no DNA to confirm it. Germline-derived CDR1 and CDR2 are SGHVS and FQNEAQ. The CDR3 totals 17 residues. Here the CDR3 reads CASSLNPGMLNTGELFF. The full variable domain, in which reference TRBV7-8 and TRBJ2-2 provide the parts outside the CDR3, is GAGVSQSPRYKVAKRGQDVALRCDPISGHVSLFWYQQALGQGPEFLTYFQNEAQLDKSGLPSDRFFAERPEGSVSTLKIQRTQQEDSAVYLCASSLNPGMLNTGELFFGEGSRLTVL.

The rearrangement joins TRBV7-9 to TRBJ1-4; TCRdb's assignment of TRBD1 cannot be checked, as there is no DNA. This CDR3 is 15 amino acids long. The germline gives CDR1 SEHNR, CDR2 FQNEAQ (reference sequence). CDR3 protein: CASSLLGQGVEKLFF.

The chain recombines TRBV7-9 with TRBJ1-1; TCRdb picks TRBD1, but there is no DNA to check that call. Germline CDR1 SEHNR, CDR2 FQNEAQ (reference sequence). This CDR3 has 15 residues. The CDR3: CASSWGAVMNTEAFF.

J is TRBJ2-7 and V is TRBV11-3; TCRdb's D gene call, TRBD2, goes unchecked for lack of DNA. Germline lookup yields CDR1 SGHNT and CDR2 YENEEA. CDR3 length equals 14 residues. The CDR3 sequence is CASSLESERDEQYF.

The V and J genes are TRBV12-3 or TRBV12-4 and TRBJ2-7; TCRdb picks TRBD1, but there is no DNA to check that call. This CDR3 is 13 amino acids long. The CDR3 spells CASSYPGQGEQYF.

CDR3 protein: CSVPLENGGGCEQYF. The chain uses TRBV29-1 and TRBJ2-7; absent DNA, TCRdb's TRBD1 call cannot be checked. In germline, CDR1 is SQVTM, CDR2 ANQGSEA. The CDR3 has 15 amino acids.

The chain has TRBV12-3 or TRBV12-4 and TRBJ1-6; with no DNA, the TCRdb D assignment of TRBD1 cannot be verified. The CDR3 runs to 13 residues. CDR3 residues: CASGDGGHSPLHF.

V gene TRBV29-1 combines with J gene TRBJ1-2. From germline, CDR1 is SQVTM and CDR2 ANQGSEA. CDR3 length equals 14 residues. The CDR3 sequence: CSVESVRGGLGYTF.

The chain couples TRBV7-6 to TRBJ2-1. Germline CDR1 reads SGHVS; CDR2 reads FNYEAQ. The CDR3 length is 15 residues. The CDR3 here is CASSRTGTPYNEQFF.